This T cell receptor beta chain was captured by sequencing in a study of blood T cell repertoires in COVID-19. Study-level background: The analysed material was cDNA or gDNA that came from T cells, B-cell-depleted T cells, or PBMCs.

All enrollees were roughly 18 to 100 years old and from about two dozen US areas. Cohorts were assigned according to the clinical history that participants reported. The CDR3 spans 13 residues. From germline, CDR1 is KGHSH and CDR2 LQKENI. Deletions cut 4 bases from V and 4 bases from J, with 10 bases between. Original processing notes: The authors estimated nucleated cell counts from reference gene primer amplification. Measured with immunoSEQ multiplex PCR; TCRdb has only the in-frame clones, and not every one. The V and J calls and the clone size are those of that table, but D and trimming were determined from the DNA. The table lists about 160,000 clones, about 88% of them singletons.

This chain connects TRBV18 to TRBJ1-2; D not resolved. The sample consisted of PBMCs or T cells enriched from blood (not recorded which). This TCR was recovered from a woman aged 50 to 65 who had recovered from COVID-19. The CDR3 is CASSQNAVYGYTF. The CDR3 DNA reads TGTGCCAGCTCACAAAATGCAGTCTATGGCTACACCTTC.